These 23 T cell receptor beta chains came from one sample sequenced in a study of blood T cell repertoires in COVID-19 (dated by TCRdb to the early 2020s). The library was obtained by the immunoSEQ multiplex PCR assay. Drawn from immuneACCESS, this table holds only the in-frame rearrangements with V and J called that TCRdb kept. Clones are partly lost; checked studies trace under half to an unresolved V gene and leave the rest unexplained. The sample profile shows 250,000 to 300,000 clones; 80% to 95% of them were found once. The ten largest clonotypes hold about 2% of the sample. The source material was peripheral blood. These TCRs come from a woman aged 25 to 39 with COVID-19, enrolled during active disease.

The gene calls are TRBV6-1 and TRBJ2-1; unclear D gene. The CDR3 consists of 15 residues. In germline, CDR1 is MNHNS, CDR2 SASEGT. Trimming cost V 2 bases and J 0 bases, with 8 bases left between them. CDR3 region: CASSEPMSSYNEQFF. In DNA form, the CDR3 reads TGTGCCAGCAGTGAACCGATGAGCTCCTACAATGAGCAGTTCTTC.

V gene TRBV7-9 combines with J gene TRBJ1-4; D gene uncertain. Per the germline V gene, CDR1 is SEHNR and CDR2 is FQNEAQ (reference sequence). The CDR3 sequence is 15 residues long. Trimming shortened V by 1 base and J by 8 bases, and 14 bases separated the two germline ends. The chain's CDR3 is CASSLGGGVEEKLFF. The CDR3 DNA reads as TGTGCCAGCAGCTTAGGTGGCGGGGTTGAGGAAAAACTGTTTTTT.

The V and J genes are TRBV9 and TRBJ1-2; 10 bases are a match to TRBD1. CDR1 is SGDLS, CDR2 YYNGEE, per germline. V gave up 0 bases and J gave up 7 bases; unmatched junction bases: 3. CDR3 length: 14 residues. DNA of the CDR3: TGTGCCAGCAGCGTAGGACAGGGGGCGGCTGGCTACACCTTC. Translating it yields CASSVGQGAAGYTF. The full variable domain, rest sourced from reference TRBV9 and TRBJ1-2, is DSGVTQTPKHLITATGQRVTLRCSPRSGDLSVYWYQQSLDQGLQFLIQYYNGEERAKGNILERFSAQQFPDLHSELNLSSLELGDSALYFCASSVGQGAAGYTFGSGTRLTVV.

This rearrangement joins TRBV3-1 (or the pseudogene TRBV3-2) to TRBJ1-2; D not resolved. V was trimmed by 0 bases and J by 7 bases, leaving 9 bases between them. This CDR3 is 13 amino acids long. Germline V CDR1 and CDR2: LGHDT, YNNKEL (reference sequence). This CDR3 reads CASSQDSAGGYTF. The CDR3 DNA reads as TGTGCCAGCAGCCAAGATAGTGCGGGTGGCTACACCTTC.

J is TRBJ2-3 and V is TRBV4-2, with TRBD2 matching over 9 bases. The J segment lost 4 bases and the V segment lost 0 bases, leaving 2 bases of the junction unmatched. The length of the CDR3 is 15 residues. Per the germline V gene, CDR1 is LGHNA and CDR2 is YNFKEQ. CDR3 protein: CASSQEREGPDTQYF. CDR3 nucleotide sequence: TGTGCCAGCAGCCAAGAGCGGGAGGGCCCAGATACGCAGTATTTT.

The CDR3 bases are TGCGCCAGCAGCTTGGGTAGCTCCTCCTACGAGCAGTACTTC. Its protein product is CASSLGSSSYEQYF. The chain has TRBV5-1 and TRBJ2-7; unclear D gene. The CDR3 has 14 amino acids. CDR1 and CDR2 from the germline V gene are SGHRS and YFSETQ. V dropped 0 bases and J dropped 0 bases, with 7 bases sitting between them.

V is TRBV7-9 and J is TRBJ2-7, with D hard to call. V was clipped by 1 base and J by 1 base, with 5 bases between them. The CDR3 is 13 residues long. The germline V gene has CDR1 SEHNR and CDR2 FQNEAQ (reference sequence). CDR3 coding DNA: TGTGCCAGCAGCTTAGGACTGTCCTACGAGCAGTACTTC. Its translation: CASSLGLSYEQYF.

The chain links TRBV5-5 to TRBJ1-3; 8 nucleotides line up with TRBD1. V shed 4 bases and J 3 bases; nucleotides not matched to a gene: 9. The CDR3 has 16 residues. Germline V gene sequence: CDR1 SGHKS, CDR2 YYEKEE (reference sequence). CDR3: CASSPTPGTGGNTIYF. The CDR3 DNA is TGTGCCAGCAGCCCCACTCCCGGGACAGGTGGAAACACCATATATTTT.

The chain employs TRBV5-5 and TRBJ1-2, with D uncertain. The CDR3 runs 14 residues. The V gene lost 0 bases and the J gene lost 1 base, with 7 bases spanning the gap. Germline V gene data show CDR1 as SGHKS and CDR2 as YYEKEE (reference sequence). CDR3 sequence (DNA): TGTGCCAGCAGCTTGGACGCTATTAACTATGGCTACACCTTC. Protein: CASSLDAINYGYTF.

This chain connects TRBV7-3 to TRBJ1-5; possible D gene TRBD1, 6 bases. Germline V gene sequence: CDR1 SGHTA, CDR2 FQGTGA. The CDR3 is made up of 13 amino acids. The V end was cut by 5 bases, the J end by 7 bases, with 12 bases between. The CDR3 reads CASSPQGGQPQHF. CDR3 DNA: TGTGCCAGCAGCCCACAGGGTGGACAGCCCCAGCATTTT. Using reference TRBV7-3 and TRBJ1-5 for the parts outside the CDR3, the full variable domain is GAGVSQTPSNKVTEKGKYVELRCDPISGHTALYWYRQSLGQGPEFLIYFQGTGAADDSGLPNDRFFAVRPEGSVSTLKIQRTERGDSAVYLCASSPQGGQPQHFGDGTRLSIL.

The chain employs TRBV7-2 and TRBJ1-5, with TRBD1 identical over 10 bases. CDR3 length: 16 residues. Germline trimming cut 5 bases from V and 2 bases from J; bases unmatched to any gene: 6. Germline CDR1 and CDR2: SGHTA and FQGNSA. The DNA of the CDR3 is TGTGCCAGCAGCACTAGACAGGGGGCAGGCAATCAGCCCCAGCATTTT. The encoded protein is CASSTRQGAGNQPQHF.

The chain uses TRBV19 and TRBJ1-6, with 7 bases fitting TRBD1. The CDR3 runs 14 residues. J lost 9 bases, V lost 6 bases, and 8 bases had no gene match. The germline V gene encodes CDR1 LNHDA and CDR2 SQIVND (reference sequence). CDR3 protein: CASSPDRVGSPLHF. The CDR3 coding sequence is TGTGCCAGTAGCCCCGACAGGGTTGGTTCACCCCTCCACTTT.

The V and J genes are TRBV27 and TRBJ1-2; tentatively, D is TRBD1 (5 bases). CDR1 and CDR2 (germline): MNHEY, SMNVEV (reference sequence). This CDR3 has 13 amino acids. Trimming pared 6 bases from V and 4 bases from J, leaving 12 bases between. The CDR3 DNA sequence: TGTGCCAGCAGGTCACGGGGGGTCTATGGCTACACCTTC. Amino acids: CASRSRGVYGYTF.

This chain connects TRBV19 to TRBJ2-1; tentatively, D is TRBD2 (6 bases). Germline V gene sequence: CDR1 LNHDA, CDR2 SQIVND (reference sequence). This CDR3 region has 14 residues. V lost 10 bases, J lost 7 bases, and 20 bases lay in between. CDR3 residues: CATERGGVGNEQFF. The CDR3 DNA reads as TGTGCCACTGAACGGGGAGGAGTTGGGAATGAGCAGTTCTTC. The full variable domain, completed using reference TRBV19 and TRBJ2-1, is DGGITQSPKYLFRKEGQNVTLSCEQNLNHDAMYWYRQDPGQGLRLIYYSQIVNDFQKGDIAEGYSVSREKKESFPLTVTSAQKNPTAFYLCATERGGVGNEQFFGPGTRLTVL.

This chain uses TRBV21-1 with TRBJ1-6. TRBV21-1 is described as a pseudogene. This CDR3 has 15 amino acids. The chain's CDR3 is CASSKVEGTNSPLHF. The CDR3 coding sequence is TGTGCCAGCAGCAAAGTGGAGGGGACGAATTCACCCCTCCACTTT.

V and J are TRBV2 and TRBJ2-7, with 7 bases fitting TRBD2. Trimming took 6 bases from V and 13 from J; bases not matched to a gene: 12. The CDR3 length is 12 residues. Germline V gene sequence: CDR1 SNHLY, CDR2 FYNNEI. As DNA, the CDR3 is TGTGCCAGCAGCGATCTCTTTAGCGGGTTATACTTC. This codes for CASSDLFSGLYF.

The chain couples TRBV6-2 or TRBV6-3 to TRBJ2-5; TRBD1 agrees at 7 bases. Germline V gene sequence: CDR1 MNHEY, CDR2 SVGEGT. The CDR3 contains 16 residues. Germline trimming cut 5 bases from V and 4 bases from J; bases unmatched to any gene: 13. For the CDR3, the DNA is TGTGCCAGCAGTCTCGCCGGACAGGTATGGGGAGAGACCCAGTACTTC. Translation: CASSLAGQVWGETQYF.

The CDR3 protein is CASSLDRGQDEKLFF. In DNA, the CDR3 is TGCGCCAGCAGCTTAGACAGGGGGCAGGATGAAAAACTGTTTTTT. This chain links TRBV5-1 with TRBJ1-4, with TRBD1 matching over 10 bases. The V gene's germline CDR1 is SGHRS and CDR2 YFSETQ. The CDR3 loop spans 15 amino acids. J gave up 6 bases and V 2 bases, and 4 bases lay outside the gene matches.

The rearrangement links TRBV5-1 to TRBJ2-6; D not certain. V was shortened by 0 bases and J by 0 bases, with 7 bases between the two germline ends. CDR1 SGHRS and CDR2 YFSETQ come from the germline V gene. This CDR3 comprises 16 residues. The CDR3 nucleotides are TGCGCCAGCAGCTTGGCCCCCGGCTCTGGGGCCAACGTCCTGACTTTC. This codes for CASSLAPGSGANVLTF.

DNA of the CDR3: TGTGCCAGCAGGCCCACAGGGCCGGAGACTGAAGCTTTCTTT. This codes for CASRPTGPETEAFF. The chain combines TRBV10-3 with TRBJ1-1, with D tentatively TRBD1 (6 bases). Trimming left V 10 bases short and J 5 bases short, with 20 bases between. This CDR3 is built from 14 residues. In germline, CDR1 is ENHRY, CDR2 SYGVKD.

The gene calls are TRBV6-5 and TRBJ2-3, with 7 bases identical to TRBD2. Germline V lookup: CDR1 MNHEY, CDR2 SVGAGI. There are 14 residues in the CDR3. The V and J ends lost 6 bases and 1 base, in that order; junction bases with no gene match: 4. The CDR3 reads CASRPSGGTDTQYF. The DNA of the CDR3 is TGTGCCAGCAGGCCTAGCGGAGGCACAGATACGCAGTATTTT.

CDR3 region: CASSHDWTGGNEQFF. In DNA form, the CDR3 reads TGTGCCAGCAGTCACGATTGGACAGGGGGCAATGAGCAGTTCTTC. This sequence joins TRBV28 and TRBJ2-1; 10 bases agree with TRBD1. The CDR3 extends over 15 amino acids. Germline V gene lookup returns CDR1 MDHEN and CDR2 SYDVKM. J gave up 6 bases and V 5 bases, and 7 bases lay outside the gene matches.

The chain has TRBV5-1 and TRBJ2-5, with a weak D call TRBD1 (7 bases). Germline V lookup: CDR1 SGHRS, CDR2 YFSETQ. The CDR3 totals 16 residues. Trimming took 4 bases from V and 2 from J, leaving 18 bases between them. The CDR3 sequence is CASSEPPGGLQETQYF. The CDR3 DNA reads TGCGCCAGCAGCGAGCCCCCAGGGGGGTTACAAGAGACCCAGTACTTC.